This TCR beta chain appears in the sequencing data of a study of T cell responses to AZD1222 COVID-19 vaccine. Study results and caveats: Samples come after the peak T cell response, not at day 14. Seropositivity was recorded at baseline in only six AZD1222 recipients. CD4 TCRs associated with vaccination spanned spike, dominating at 160-218 and 743-854.

Only in-frame clones appear in the TCRdb table, and some are missing; sequencing was by immunoSEQ multiplex PCR. Of 150,000 to 200,000 clones detected, approximately 91% appear once; the ten largest clones hold approximately 1.9%. Combined were second doses at about 4 or about 12 weeks. Germline loops: CDR1 MNHEY, CDR2 SVGAGI. V gave up 7 bases and J gave up 5 bases; unmatched junction bases: 10. The CDR3 extends over 14 amino acids. This clone was seen a few times. The antigen is undetermined. The specimen comprised peripheral blood, sampled 28 days after the second AZD1222 dose. The sequence was obtained from an adult who received the AZD1222 COVID-19 vaccine. The V call is TRBV6-5, the J call TRBJ2-7, with 8 nucleotides matching TRBD1. This chain's CDR3 is CASTLGQGSDEQYF. CDR3 nucleotide sequence: TGTGCCAGCACTTTAGGACAGGGAAGTGACGAGCAGTACTTC.